Listed here are 11 T cell receptor beta chains from one sample, sequenced in a study of T cells of healthy individuals. TCRdb reprocessed the 5' RACE reads with MiXCR, giving one entry per CDR3 protein. Seen here are 50,000 to 55,000 distinct CDR3 sequences, about 14% observed once, and the top ten hold roughly a sixth. These receptors were taken from a human donor in good health.

This clonotype showed up many times. This chain connects TRBV5-6 to TRBJ1-2; D possibly corresponds to TRBD1 (5 bases). Trimming took off 2 bases at V and 2 bases at J, with 16 bases between the two ends. The germline CDR1 and CDR2 sequences are SGHDT and YYEEEE. There are 16 residues in the CDR3. DNA of the CDR3: TGTGCCAGCAGCTTCCCACCGGACACCTTAAACTATGGCTACACCTTC. Protein sequence: CASSFPPDTLNYGYTF.

This clonotype appeared many times. The chain uses TRBV4-3 and TRBJ1-1; no clear D gene. From germline, CDR1 is LGHNA and CDR2 YSLEER. The CDR3 consists of 14 residues. V dropped 6 bases and J dropped 0 bases, with 11 bases sitting between them. CDR3 coding DNA: TGCGCCAGCAGGCAGGACCCGTTGAACACTGAAGCTTTCTTT. This gives the protein CASRQDPLNTEAFF.

This clonotype has a handful of counts. This chain connects TRBV10-3 to TRBJ1-1, with a possible D match to TRBD1 (6 bases). Germline V gene sequence: CDR1 ENHRY, CDR2 SYGVKD. V was clipped by 4 bases and J by 1 base, with 13 bases between them. This CDR3 region has 15 residues. The CDR3 spells CAISVSKTGNTEAFF. The CDR3 coding sequence is TGTGCCATCAGTGTCTCTAAGACAGGGAACACTGAAGCTTTCTTT.

This clonotype was observed many times. The J gene is TRBJ2-7, the V gene TRBV12-3 or TRBV12-4; 8 bases are shared with TRBD1. The CDR3 has 14 amino acids. J was trimmed by 7 bases and V by 6 bases; bases with no gene match: 11. CDR3 protein: CASSRTRGLGEQYF. CDR3 sequence (DNA): TGTGCCAGCAGCCGGACCAGGGGGCTAGGGGAGCAGTACTTC.

For this clonotype: With a much larger clone just one base away, this may be a read error. V is TRBV27 and J is TRBJ1-1; no clear D. Trimming removed 3 bases at V and 1 base at J, with 12 bases between. Germline V gives CDR1 MNHEY, CDR2 SMNVEV (reference sequence). CDR3 size: 15 residues. CDR3 sequence (DNA): TGTGCCAGCAGTTTGGGGTCAGAGGCGAACACTGAAGCTTTCTTT. It codes for CASSLGSEANTEAFF.

This clonotype was detected many times. The rearrangement joins TRBV7-2 to TRBJ2-3, with D unresolved. The CDR3 length is 14 residues. The germline CDR1 and CDR2 sequences are SGHTA and FQGNSA. Trimming took off 5 bases at V and 0 bases at J, with 9 bases between the two ends. In DNA form, the CDR3 reads TGTGCCAGCAGCCCCATGTCTAGCACAGATACGCAGTATTTT. This sequence encodes CASSPMSSTDTQYF. Supplemented by reference TRBV7-2 and TRBJ2-3, the full variable domain reads GAGVSQSPSNKVTEKGKDVELRCDPISGHTALYWYRQSLGQGLEFLIYFQGNSAPDKSGLPSDRFSAERTGGSVSTLTIQRTQQEDSAVYLCASSPMSSTDTQYFGPGTRLTVL.

Only a few counts were recorded for this clonotype. The rearrangement uses TRBV7-8 and TRBJ1-3; a possible D gene is TRBD1 (5 bases). The germline V gene encodes CDR1 SGHVS and CDR2 FQNEAQ. Trimming left V 1 base short and J 0 bases short, with 10 bases between. The CDR3 has 16 residues. In DNA form, the CDR3 reads TGTGCCAGCAGCTTAGTGGGGGGATTCTCTGGAAACACCATATATTTT. It encodes CASSLVGGFSGNTIYF.

This clonotype was observed at least ten times. The V and J genes are TRBV3-1 and TRBJ2-4; no clear D. The V gene's germline CDR1 is LGHDT and CDR2 YNNKEL (reference sequence). V was shortened by 4 bases and J by 0 bases, with 7 bases between the two germline ends. The CDR3 is made up of 14 amino acids. CDR3 in DNA: TGTGCCAGCAGCCCCGGGTTAGCCAAAAACATTCAGTACTTC. Amino acid sequence: CASSPGLAKNIQYF.

This clonotype was seen a single time. A single base separates this from a much larger clone, so it may be a read error. The rearrangement links TRBV29-1 to TRBJ1-4, with 9 bases that match TRBD1. The germline V gene has CDR1 SQVTM and CDR2 ANQGSEA. The CDR3 totals 15 residues. The junction had 7 bases not matched to a gene; V was cut back by 4 bases and J by 4 bases. The CDR3 region has the DNA TGCAGCGTTGCTCAAACAGGGGGCGTTAATGAAAAACTGTTTTTT. Its protein product is CSVAQTGGVNEKLFF.

There are a few counts of this clonotype. The V call is TRBV5-1, the J call TRBJ2-1, with D unclear. This CDR3 comprises 14 residues. The germline V and J ends were trimmed by 0 bases and 7 bases, with 11 bases remaining between them. Germline-derived CDR1 and CDR2 are SGHRS and YFSETQ. The CDR3 region has the DNA TGCGCCAGCAGCTTGGAGGTGGGTAAGAATGAGCAGTTCTTC. The encoded protein is CASSLEVGKNEQFF.

There are many counts of this clonotype. The V call is TRBV13, the J call TRBJ1-4, with TRBD1 matching 9 bases. Germline CDR1 PRHDT, CDR2 FYEKMQ (reference sequence). The CDR3 sequence is 15 residues long. J was trimmed by 7 bases and V by 5 bases; bases with no gene match: 8. The CDR3 DNA reads TGTGCCAGCAGCCCGCCGGGACAGGGTCCTGAAAAACTGTTTTTT. It codes for CASSPPGQGPEKLFF.